Following are 6 T cell receptor beta chains from one sample sequenced in a study of blood T cell repertoires in COVID-19. Sequenced by immunoSEQ multiplex PCR; TCRdb stores in-frame clones only, minus some. In the table there are 150,000 to 180,000 clones, about 85% of which are singletons. The sample comprised peripheral blood. The receptors come from a man between 60 and 70 years old with COVID-19, enrolled during active disease.

CDR3 sequence: CASSSEGWEAQYF. The CDR3 region has the DNA TGCGCCAGCAGCTCTGAGGGGTGGGAGGCCCAGTACTTC. The V gene is TRBV5-1, the J gene TRBJ2-5; tentative D call: TRBD2 (6 bases). CDR1 is SGHRS and CDR2 is YFSETQ in the germline V gene. Trimming stripped 3 bases from V and 9 bases from J, with 15 bases between. This CDR3 spans 13 amino acids.

The chain carries TRBV9 and TRBJ1-3; TRBD1 agrees at 7 bases. The V segment lost 4 bases and the J segment 0 bases; nucleotides outside the gene matches: 7. Germline V gene data show CDR1 as SGDLS and CDR2 as YYNGEE. This CDR3 contains 16 residues. The CDR3 protein is CASSPRTGASGNTIYF. CDR3 nucleotide sequence: TGTGCCAGCAGCCCTCGGACAGGAGCCTCTGGAAACACCATATATTTT. Together with reference TRBV9 and TRBJ1-3, the CDR3 gives the full variable domain: DSGVTQTPKHLITATGQRVTLRCSPRSGDLSVYWYQQSLDQGLQFLIQYYNGEERAKGNILERFSAQQFPDLHSELNLSSLELGDSALYFCASSPRTGASGNTIYFGEGSWLTVV.

The J gene is TRBJ1-1, the V gene TRBV12-3 or TRBV12-4; maybe TRBD1 (5 bases). V lost 5 bases and J 1 base, leaving 8 bases between the germline ends. This CDR3 is 13 amino acids long. This CDR3 is CASSGGGNTEAFF. Written as DNA, the CDR3 is TGTGCCAGCAGTGGGGGGGGGAACACTGAAGCTTTCTTT.

This clone showed up just once. V and J are TRBV2 and TRBJ2-2; TRBD1 is a possible D gene (5 bases). This CDR3 has 15 residues. CDR1 is SNHLY and CDR2 is FYNNEI in the germline V gene. Trimming took off 8 bases at V and 4 bases at J, with 17 bases between the two ends. The CDR3, as DNA: TGTGCCAGCCGAGTTGGAACAGGCATCACCGGGGAGCTGTTTTTT. This sequence encodes CASRVGTGITGELFF.

The CDR3 region has the DNA TGTGCCAGCTCACGACAGGGTAGCCAGGAGACCCAGTACTTC. Protein: CASSRQGSQETQYF. This chain uses TRBV18 with TRBJ2-5, with 7 bases identical to TRBD1. The CDR3 is 14 residues long. The V gene's germline CDR1 is KGHSH and CDR2 LQKENI. The ends lost 4 bases at V and 5 bases at J; junction bases unmatched: 7.

The CDR3 region has the DNA TGTGCCAGCAGTTTATCGCCCGCGTGGGGAGGTGAAAAACTGTTTTTT. Its protein product is CASSLSPAWGGEKLFF. The V call is TRBV27, the J call TRBJ1-4; D unclear. Trimming removed 0 bases from V and 7 bases from J, with 15 bases in between. This CDR3 has 16 amino acids. In germline, CDR1 is MNHEY, CDR2 SMNVEV (reference sequence).